This TCR beta chain came from a study of OX40 agonist ivuxolimab in advanced cancers. Concerning the study at large: Ivuxolimab was an agonistic, fully human IgG2 monoclonal antibody directed against OX40 (CD134), a costimulatory receptor. Intravenous ivuxolimab was administered to patients every 2 weeks at six dose levels: 0.01, 0.1, 0.3, 1.5, 3 and 10 mg/kg. Of the 50 or so patients in dose escalation, about 20 had hepatocellular carcinoma, some 15 had melanoma, 9 had renal cell carcinoma and 9 had head and neck cancer. In the dose-escalation cohort, roughly four fifths of patients were male, and the mean age was approximately 55 years, with a range of 23 to 79. Prior anti-PD-1, anti-PD-L1 or anti-CTLA-4 therapy was permitted, and checkpoint inhibitors had been received by 40% to 50% of dose-escalation patients. Partial responses occurred in three dose-escalation patients, of whom one had hepatocellular carcinoma and two had cutaneous melanoma. The point of sequencing TCRbeta in the periphery was to test whether ivuxolimab changed TCR sequence diversity and drove clonal T-cell expansion. The paper covers the monotherapy dose-escalation part of the phase I ivuxolimab trial, which included N ≈ 57 patients. Overall study outcomes, separate from this receptor: Low levels of normalized T-cell clonal expansion were also seen in some patients who did not respond. Which antigens the clonally expanded peripheral T cells were specific for was not determined. In the 0.1-3.0 mg/kg groups, partial responders were among the patients with the lowest normalized peripheral clonal expansion, particularly in CD8+ T cells. At doses of 0.1 to 3.0 mg/kg, clonal expansion of both CD4+ and CD8+ blood T cells was observed from baseline to week 6. After ivuxolimab, expanded clones were on average more numerous among CD8+ T cells than among CD4+ T cells.

This clone has a handful of counts. This clone's antigen is unknown. No qualities accompany the bases; no much larger clone lies one base away. Patients with autoimmune disease history or receiving systemic immunosuppression were excluded from the trial. Peripheral blood for TCR sequencing was drawn from every dose cohort at baseline, at cycle 4 day 1 and at cycle 7 day 1. The samples were drawn from a first-in-human, open-label, multicenter phase I dose-escalation trial of ivuxolimab. Adults with locally advanced or metastatic melanoma, renal cell, hepatocellular, or head and neck squamous cell carcinoma were enrolled in the trial. CD4+ and CD8+ T cells were sorted separately from peripheral blood before TCR sequencing. Genomic DNA was isolated from the sorted cells so that the TCRbeta CDR3 region could be sequenced. The immunoSEQ Assay was used to sequence the TCRbeta CDR3 regions. This immuneACCESS table, as held by TCRdb, lists in-frame sequences with V and J called but not all clones. Of the missing ones, under half trace to an unresolved V gene in checked studies; the others have no known cause. The sample contains roughly 77,000 clones, under 85% of them found a single time. The leading ten clones occupy 0.51% of the sample.

The V and J ends are trimmed by 6 bases and 5 bases, leaving 11 bases between them. The germline V gene supplies CDR1 SNHLY and CDR2 FYNNEI. Inclusive of the bounding cysteine and phenylalanine, the CDR3 is 13 residues long. Just CDR3 DNA is preserved here, 39 bases in frame from base 1. Sequencing used CD4+ or CD8+ T cells sorted from blood, obtained in a trial of the OX40 agonist ivuxolimab. This TCR was sampled from an adult with an advanced solid tumor such as melanoma, head and neck, liver or kidney cancer. Recombination connected TRBV2 to TRBJ1-5; the D segment could be TRBD1, given 5 matching bases. The nucleotide sequence reads as follows: TGTGCCAGCAGGGGGGAAAACGATCAGCCCCAGCATTTT. Its protein reads: CASRGENDQPQHF. Reference TRBV2 and TRBJ1-5 genes cover what lies past the CDR3, so the full variable domain is EPEVTQTPSHQVTQMGQEVILRCVPISNHLYFYWYRQILGQKVEFLVSFYNNEISEKSEIFDDQFSVERPDGSNFTLKIRSTKLEDSAMYFCASRGENDQPQHFGDGTRLSIL.